The following is a T cell receptor beta chain sequence with its context. Its antigen is not identified. This record belongs to a study of shared clonotypes between healthy human individuals. Findings of the study overall: Estimated clonotype richness was generally higher in naive than memory subsets. Naive CD4 clonotype sharing across a handful of donors was about 5.3%.

Between the trimmed V and J ends, which lost 0 bases and 0 bases, there was a span of 15 bases. Germline V gives CDR1 MGHRA, CDR2 YSYEKL. This CDR3 has 19 residues. The repertoire was sequenced with immunoSEQ multiplex PCR; TCRdb's copy has only in-frame clones and lacks some. This table has some 1.5 million clones, 95% to 99% appearing once. This TCR was sampled from a man aged 25 to 40 in good health. The chain uses TRBV4-1 and TRBJ2-6, with D tentatively TRBD1 (5 bases). The material sequenced was naive CD4+ T cells sorted from blood. Described subset: CD45RA+ positively selected. The CDR3 sequence is CASSQDLQDNVSGANVLTF. The CDR3, as DNA: TGCGCCAGCAGCCAAGATCTACAGGATAACGTCTCTGGGGCCAACGTCCTGACTTTC.